This TCR beta chain was observed in a study of blood T cell repertoires in COVID-19. Clones were read by immunoSEQ multiplex PCR, and TCRdb kept only the in-frame ones, dropping some. The table records 300,000 to 450,000 clones, approximately 90% of them present only once. The germline CDR1 and CDR2 sequences are SGHRS and YFSETQ. Germline trimming cut 4 bases from V and 7 bases from J; bases unmatched to any gene: 8. The CDR3 length is 14 residues. The study assigned cohorts using participant-reported clinical history. This chain connects TRBV5-1 to TRBJ1-1; 9 nucleotides match TRBD1. The sequencing sample was made of PBMCs or T cells enriched from blood (not recorded which). This TCR was sampled from a man younger than 30 who had recovered from COVID-19. This chain's CDR3 is CASSRDRVNSEAFF. For the CDR3, the DNA is TGCGCCAGCAGCCGGGACAGGGTGAATAGTGAAGCTTTCTTT.